One T cell receptor beta chain is described in this entry. Its antigen is not yet known. Nothing much larger sits one base from this clone, and base qualities are not available. This sample was taken from a study of a mutant IDH1 vaccine in newly diagnosed glioma (dated by TCRdb to the early 2020s). Describing the broader study: Patients received eight vaccinations in weeks 1, 3, 5, 7, 11, 15, 19 and 23, corresponding to visits V03 through V10. Vaccination began 4-6 weeks after radiotherapy alone, or alongside temozolomide cycles in the chemotherapy-containing groups. Of the 30 to 35 patients who were treated, about 62% were male and 37.5% were female, and the mean age was about 40 years. Before enrollment, patients had received standard therapy of radiotherapy alone, temozolomide alone, or radiochemotherapy with temozolomide; most received the combination. Peripheral blood samples were drawn at six visits, namely V03 (baseline), V05, V07, V10, V12 and V13. Longitudinal TCRB deep sequencing was performed for about two dozen treated patients wherever samples were available for exploratory analyses. Points the paper makes about the study in general: According to the authors, sample limitations meant that analyses of patient blood samples could not be reproduced. Selection of PBMC samples for TCRB deep sequencing was based on availability. Across multiple MHC alleles, vaccine-induced immune responses were seen in around 93% of patients. No apparent relationship was observed between pseudoprogression and alterations in the top peripheral T cell clonotypes detected by TCRB sequencing.

Reading the label with the study, this specimen's time point is: week 11, during vaccination. A 20-mer mutant IDH1 peptide at 300 micrograms in Montanide made up each vaccine dose, which was injected subcutaneously together with topical imiquimod. All donors had newly diagnosed IDH1-mutant astrocytomas of WHO grade 3 or 4 that showed loss of nuclear ATRX. The samples were drawn from NOA16, a multicentre, single-arm, open-label phase I trial in Germany that tested a mutant IDH1 peptide vaccine in humans for the first time. Genomic DNA for TCRB sequencing was isolated from EDTA blood with the DNeasy Blood and Tissue Kit. Library prep was done by the immunoSEQ multiplex PCR assay. The hsTCRB Kit was used according to the manufacturer's protocol to amplify rearranged TCR beta chain sequences. Sequencing of TCRB libraries was carried out on an Illumina MiSeq. In the authors' own workflow: The proprietary platform of the kit vendor was used for demultiplexing, trimming and gene mapping. This is the immuneACCESS table as TCRdb keeps it, with only in-frame sequences that have V and J called. A part of the clones is gone; compared with another copy, unresolved V genes explain less than half, and the rest is unexplained. From that table come the V and J calls and clone size; the DNA was used to work out D and trimming. This sample lists roughly 70,000 clones; about 81% were detected once. The ten largest make up approximately 9.1% of the sample.

From the cysteine up to the phenylalanine, the CDR3 has a length of 15 residues. The sequence is cut down to CDR3 DNA, 45 bases in frame from base 1. Via the germline V gene, CDR1 is SGDLS and CDR2 YYNGEE. V is cut back by 0 bases and J by 4 bases, with 4 bases in the junction unmatched. The material sequenced was PBMCs, taken from a glioma patient whose treatment included an IDH1 peptide vaccine. The chain couples TRBV9 to TRBJ1-3; 7 bases in between match TRBD1. The TCR originated in a woman aged 45 to 65 with glioma. The encoded CDR3 is CASSVEGAEGNTIYF. At the DNA level, the sequence is TGTGCCAGCAGCGTAGAGGGGGCTGAAGGAAACACCATATATTTT. Outside the CDR3, residues come from the reference TRBV9 and TRBJ1-3 proteins, so the full variable domain is: DSGVTQTPKHLITATGQRVTLRCSPRSGDLSVYWYQQSLDQGLQFLIQYYNGEERAKGNILERFSAQQFPDLHSELNLSSLELGDSALYFCASSVEGAEGNTIYFGEGSWLTVV.